Listed here are 15 T cell receptor beta chains from one sample, sequenced in a study of chronic HIV infection and antiretroviral therapy. TCRdb analysed the 5' RACE reads with MiXCR anew, one entry per CDR3 protein. The table lists approximately 30,000 distinct CDR3 sequences, about 8.6% of them singletons. Sequencing was done on a sample of peripheral blood. The receptors come from an adult who had HIV and had not received antiretroviral therapy, or was an uninfected healthy control (not recorded which).

The chain uses TRBV6-2 or TRBV6-3 and TRBJ1-1; tentatively, D is TRBD1 (6 bases). The germline gives CDR1 MNHEY, CDR2 SVGEGT. Trimming took off 2 bases at V and 2 bases at J, with 9 bases between the two ends. This CDR3 has 14 residues. CDR3 sequence (DNA): TGTGCCAGCAGTTACGGGGGGCCTAACACTGAAGCTTTCTTT. Protein product: CASSYGGPNTEAFF.

This clonotype was detected many times. The V call is TRBV7-7, the J call TRBJ2-5, with 8 positions matching TRBD1. Germline V gives CDR1 SSHAT, CDR2 FNYEAQ (reference sequence). Losses at the gene ends were 4 bases for V and 4 bases for J; bases not matched to a gene: 8. This CDR3 region has 15 residues. CDR3 coding DNA: TGTGCCAGCAGCTCCGGACAGGGTTCGCGAGAGACCCAGTACTTC. Translation gives CASSSGQGSRETQYF.

This clonotype was counted at least ten times. V gene TRBV5-1 combines with J gene TRBJ2-7; a possible D gene is TRBD2 (6 bases). The CDR3 consists of 16 residues. CDR1 and CDR2 (germline): SGHRS, YFSETQ. Trimming took 4 bases from V and 7 from J, leaving 24 bases between them. CDR3 protein: CASSPPAAGPLREQYF. As DNA, the CDR3 is TGCGCCAGCAGCCCCCCGGCGGCGGGACCCCTTCGGGAGCAGTACTTC.

This clonotype was seen a handful of times. The rearrangement uses TRBV7-9 and TRBJ2-1; no definite D call. Germline V gene lookup returns CDR1 SEHNR and CDR2 FQNEAQ (reference sequence). The CDR3 extends over 11 amino acids. Trimming left V 1 base short and J 5 bases short, with 0 bases between. CDR3: CASSLDNEQFF. The CDR3, as DNA: TGTGCCAGCAGCTTAGACAATGAGCAGTTCTTC.

This clonotype was seen repeatedly, ten times or more. The chain has TRBV2 and TRBJ2-2; D is ambiguous. V gave up 6 bases and J gave up 8 bases, with 7 bases separating them. The germline V gene has CDR1 SNHLY and CDR2 FYNNEI. The CDR3 has 11 residues. The CDR3 DNA reads as TGTGCCAGCAGCCCCGTGGGGGAGCTGTTTTTT. Translation gives CASSPVGELFF. Looking up the rest from reference TRBV2 and TRBJ2-2 gives the full variable domain: EPEVTQTPSHQVTQMGQEVILRCVPISNHLYFYWYRQILGQKVEFLVSFYNNEISEKSEIFDDQFSVERPDGSNFTLKIRSTKLEDSAMYFCASSPVGELFFGEGSRLTVL.

This clonotype occurred many times. V usage is TRBV7-3 and J usage is TRBJ2-6; the D gene is possibly TRBD1 (6 bases). CDR1 and CDR2 from the germline V gene are SGHTA and FQGTGA. The V gene lost 1 base and the J gene lost 2 bases, with 24 bases spanning the gap. This CDR3 comprises 21 residues. CDR3 protein: CASSLRGQGLLNGTGANVLTF. CDR3 in DNA: TGTGCCAGCAGCTTAAGGGGCCAGGGGCTTCTGAACGGGACTGGGGCCAACGTCCTGACTTTC.

This clonotype was found many times. The chain employs TRBV14 and TRBJ1-6, with D perhaps matching TRBD1 (6 bases). The ends were cut back, 3 bases at V and 7 bases at J, with 10 bases in the middle. This CDR3 has 14 amino acids. In germline, CDR1 is SGHDN, CDR2 FVKESK. CDR3 in DNA: TGTGCCAGCAGCCATGGGGGGCGGAATTCACCCCTCCACTTT. Translating it yields CASSHGGRNSPLHF.

With regard to this clonotype: This may come from a read error, since a much larger clone is one base off. V usage is TRBV3-1 and J usage is TRBJ1-5; 10 bases agree with TRBD1. The CDR3 is 14 amino acids. The germline gives CDR1 LGHDT, CDR2 YNNKEL (reference sequence). The CDR3 sequence is CASSHGQGDQSQHF. The CDR3 DNA reads as TGTGCCAGCAGCCACGGACAGGGGGATCAGTCCCAGCATTTT.

This clonotype showed up just a few times. The chain carries TRBV29-1 and TRBJ2-7; 7 bases agree with TRBD1. This CDR3 has 13 amino acids. V lost 7 bases and J lost 2; bases outside the gene matches: 8. Germline CDR1 is SQVTM and CDR2 is ANQGSEA. The CDR3 here is CSARDSPTYEQYF. As DNA, the CDR3 is TGCAGCGCCCGGGACAGTCCTACCTACGAGCAGTACTTC.

This clonotype has at least ten counts. V and J are TRBV24-1 and TRBJ2-2, with TRBD1 matching 10 bases. The CDR3 length is 15 residues. With V trimmed by 9 bases and J by 5 bases, 8 bases remained unmatched. Germline loops: CDR1 KGHDR, CDR2 SFDVKD. CDR3: CATPGTGETTGELFF. CDR3 in DNA: TGTGCCACCCCTGGGACAGGGGAAACAACCGGGGAGCTGTTTTTT.

The table lists this clonotype with many counts. The rearrangement joins TRBV25-1 to TRBJ1-4; tentatively, D is TRBD1 (5 bases). The germline CDR1 and CDR2 sequences are MGHDK and SYGVNS. Trimming removed 5 bases from V and 7 bases from J, with 17 bases in between. The CDR3 length is 15 residues. The CDR3 DNA reads TGTGCCAGCAGTTCCCAGCCTGGCCAGGGTGAAAAACTGTTTTTT. Protein: CASSSQPGQGEKLFF. The variable domain in full, with the rest retrieved from reference TRBV25-1 and TRBJ1-4, is EADIYQTPRYLVIGTGKKITLECSQTMGHDKMYWYQQDPGMELHLIHYSYGVNSTEKGDLSSESTVSRIRTEHFPLTLESARPSHTSQYLCASSSQPGQGEKLFFGSGTQLSVL.

This clonotype appeared many times. V usage is TRBV4-1 and J usage is TRBJ1-1; a weak D match, TRBD1 (5 bases). The CDR3 covers 12 residues. V was clipped by 3 bases and J by 5 bases, with 7 bases between them. CDR1 is MGHRA, CDR2 YSYEKL, per germline. CDR3 DNA sequence: TGCGCCAGCAGCCATGAGGGGACTGAAGCTTTCTTT. Translation: CASSHEGTEAFF.

This clonotype was seen more than once but under ten times. This chain joins TRBV14 and TRBJ2-2; 7 nucleotides line up with TRBD1. Germline values: CDR1 SGHDN, CDR2 FVKESK. V lost 1 base and J lost 10; bases outside the gene matches: 6. CDR3 length: 14 residues. The CDR3 bases are TGTGCCAGCAGCCAAGTCAGGGGGTCTTTGGAGCTGTTTTTT. This encodes CASSQVRGSLELFF.

The chain carries TRBV29-1 and TRBJ2-2; maybe TRBD1 (6 bases). The CDR3 runs 15 residues. V lost 7 bases and J lost 2, with 17 bases in between. Per germline, CDR1 SQVTM and CDR2 ANQGSEA. The CDR3 loop is CSAEGLRGNTGELFF. The DNA for the CDR3 is TGCAGCGCCGAAGGTCTCAGGGGTAACACCGGGGAGCTGTTTTTT.

This clonotype appeared a few times. The CDR3 DNA follows: TGTGCCAGCAGTTTGCTTAACTATGGCTACACCTTC. Amino acid sequence: CASSLLNYGYTF. The chain carries TRBV12-3 or TRBV12-4 and TRBJ1-2, with D uncertain. V lost 3 bases to trimming and J lost 1 base, with 3 bases between them. There are 12 residues in the CDR3.